The clone carrying this T cell receptor beta chain was observed once. Sequence at one end of the junction differs from germline and may be a read error. Alongside a J-beta primer mix, a sample-barcoded 5' primer served in a second PCR lasting 7 to 11 cycles. MiXCR was run by TCRdb on the 5' RACE reads, yielding one entry per CDR3 protein. Among fewer than 2,000,000 distinct CDR3 sequences listed, almost 35% were seen once. The sample comes from a study of blood T cells in healthy people across ages. Every sample gave at least 5.5 micrograms of total RNA when it was extracted. The CDR3 length is 15 residues. Germline values: CDR1 MRHNA, CDR2 SNTAGT.

Sample: blood. The genes are TRBV6-4 and TRBJ2-1, with D perhaps matching TRBD2 (5 bases). This clonotype originated in a woman under 40 in good health. CDR3: CTSSDNGLEGSGQFF. DNA of the CDR3: TGTACCAGCAGTGACAACGGCCTCGAAGGGAGTGGGCAGTTCTTC.